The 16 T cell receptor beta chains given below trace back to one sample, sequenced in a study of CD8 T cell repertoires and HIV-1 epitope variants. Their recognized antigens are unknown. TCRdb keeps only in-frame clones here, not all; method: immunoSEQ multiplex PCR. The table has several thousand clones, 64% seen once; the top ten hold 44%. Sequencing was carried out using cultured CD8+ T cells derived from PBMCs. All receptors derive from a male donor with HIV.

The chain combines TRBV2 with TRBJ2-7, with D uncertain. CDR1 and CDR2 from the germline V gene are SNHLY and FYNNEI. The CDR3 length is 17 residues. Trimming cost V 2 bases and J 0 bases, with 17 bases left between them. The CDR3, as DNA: TGTGCCAGCAGTGAACCGTTCTTGCCGGCGAGCTCCTACGAGCAGTACTTC. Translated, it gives CASSEPFLPASSYEQYF.

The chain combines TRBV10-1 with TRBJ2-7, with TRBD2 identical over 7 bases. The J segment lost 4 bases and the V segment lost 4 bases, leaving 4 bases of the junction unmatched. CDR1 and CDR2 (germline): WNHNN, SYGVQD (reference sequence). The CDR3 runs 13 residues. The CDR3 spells CASSGDYFYEQYF. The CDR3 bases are TGCGCCAGCAGTGGGGACTATTTTTACGAGCAGTACTTC.

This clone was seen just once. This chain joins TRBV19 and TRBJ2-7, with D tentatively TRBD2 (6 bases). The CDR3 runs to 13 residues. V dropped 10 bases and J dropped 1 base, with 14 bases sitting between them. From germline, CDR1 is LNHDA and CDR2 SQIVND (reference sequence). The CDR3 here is CATTVGGSYEQYF. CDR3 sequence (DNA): TGTGCCACAACCGTGGGGGGATCCTACGAGCAGTACTTC.

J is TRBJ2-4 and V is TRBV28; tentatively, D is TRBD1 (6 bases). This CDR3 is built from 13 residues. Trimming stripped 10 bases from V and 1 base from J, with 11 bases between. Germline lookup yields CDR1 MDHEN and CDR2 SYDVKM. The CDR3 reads CATQDSAKNIQYF. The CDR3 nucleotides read TGTGCCACCCAGGACAGTGCCAAAAACATTCAGTACTTC.

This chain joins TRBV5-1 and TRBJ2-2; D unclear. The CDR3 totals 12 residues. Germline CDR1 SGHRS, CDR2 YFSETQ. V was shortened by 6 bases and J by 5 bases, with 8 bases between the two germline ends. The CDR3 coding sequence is TGCGCCAGCAAACGGACGACCGGGGAGCTGTTTTTT. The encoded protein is CASKRTTGELFF. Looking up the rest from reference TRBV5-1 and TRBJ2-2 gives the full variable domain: KAGVTQTPRYLIKTRGQQVTLSCSPISGHRSVSWYQQTPGQGLQFLFEYFSETQRNKGNFPGRFSGRQFSNSRSEMNVSTLELGDSALYLCASKRTTGELFFGEGSRLTVL.

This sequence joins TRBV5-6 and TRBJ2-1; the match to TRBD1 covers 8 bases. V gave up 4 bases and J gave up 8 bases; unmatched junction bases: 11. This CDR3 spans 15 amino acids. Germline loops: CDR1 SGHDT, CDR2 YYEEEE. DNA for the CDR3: TGTGCCAGCAGCAAGCAGGGGGCAGCCCCGTATGAGCAGTTCTTC. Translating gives CASSKQGAAPYEQFF.

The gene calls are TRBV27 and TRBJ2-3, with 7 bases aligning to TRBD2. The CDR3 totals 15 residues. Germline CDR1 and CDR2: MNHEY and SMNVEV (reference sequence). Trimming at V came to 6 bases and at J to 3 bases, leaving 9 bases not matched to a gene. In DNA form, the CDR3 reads TGTGCCAGCAGCTCTGGGGGGGGAGGGACAGATACGCAGTATTTT. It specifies CASSSGGGGTDTQYF.

The CDR3 reads CASSLGGSYQETQYF. CDR3 bases: TGTGCCAGCAGCTTAGGTGGCAGCTACCAAGAGACCCAGTACTTC. V and J are TRBV7-9 and TRBJ2-5, with D unclear. Trimming stripped 1 base from V and 0 bases from J, with 9 bases between. The CDR3 sequence is 15 residues long. Germline V gene lookup returns CDR1 SEHNR and CDR2 FQNEAQ (reference sequence).

The CDR3, as DNA: TGTGCCAGCAGCAACTCCTACGAGCAGTACTTC. Protein sequence: CASSNSYEQYF. The rearrangement links TRBV28 to TRBJ2-7; D ambiguous. CDR1 and CDR2 (germline): MDHEN, SYDVKM. This CDR3 is built from 11 residues. The V end lost 6 bases, the J end lost 0 bases, and 3 bases lay between the germline ends. Based on the CDR3 plus reference TRBV28 and TRBJ2-7, the full variable domain is DVKVTQSSRYLVKRTGEKVFLECVQDMDHENMFWYRQDPGLGLRLIYFSYDVKMKEKGDIPEGYSVSREKKERFSLILESASTNQTSMYLCASSNSYEQYFGPGTRLTVT.

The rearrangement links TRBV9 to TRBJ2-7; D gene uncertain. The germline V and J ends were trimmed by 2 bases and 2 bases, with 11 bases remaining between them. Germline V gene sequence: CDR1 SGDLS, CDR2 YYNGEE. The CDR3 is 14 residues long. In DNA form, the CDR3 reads TGTGCCAGCAGCGTGAGTCGCTCCCCCTACGAGCAGTACTTC. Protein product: CASSVSRSPYEQYF.

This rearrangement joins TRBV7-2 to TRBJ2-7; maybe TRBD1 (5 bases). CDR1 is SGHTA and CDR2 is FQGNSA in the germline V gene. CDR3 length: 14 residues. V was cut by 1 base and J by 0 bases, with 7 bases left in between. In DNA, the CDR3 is TGTGCCAGCAGCTTAGGCAGGGTCTCCTACGAGCAGTACTTC. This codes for CASSLGRVSYEQYF.

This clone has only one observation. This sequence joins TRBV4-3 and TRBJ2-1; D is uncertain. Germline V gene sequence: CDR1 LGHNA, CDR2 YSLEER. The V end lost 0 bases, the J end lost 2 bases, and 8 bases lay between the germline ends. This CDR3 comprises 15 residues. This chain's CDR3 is CASSQDRTAYNEQFF. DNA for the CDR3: TGCGCCAGCAGCCAAGATCGAACAGCCTACAATGAGCAGTTCTTC.

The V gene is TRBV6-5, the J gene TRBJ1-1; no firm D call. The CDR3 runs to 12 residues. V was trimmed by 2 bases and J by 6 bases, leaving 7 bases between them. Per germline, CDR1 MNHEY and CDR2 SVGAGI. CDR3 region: CASSYSGAEAFF. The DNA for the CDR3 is TGTGCCAGCAGTTACAGTGGCGCTGAAGCTTTCTTT.

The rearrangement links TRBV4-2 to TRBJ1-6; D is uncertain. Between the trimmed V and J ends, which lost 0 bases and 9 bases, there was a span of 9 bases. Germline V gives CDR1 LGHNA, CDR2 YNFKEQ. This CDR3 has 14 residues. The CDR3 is CASSQEGGLSPLHF. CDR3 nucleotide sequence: TGTGCCAGCAGCCAAGAGGGAGGCCTTTCACCCCTCCACTTT.

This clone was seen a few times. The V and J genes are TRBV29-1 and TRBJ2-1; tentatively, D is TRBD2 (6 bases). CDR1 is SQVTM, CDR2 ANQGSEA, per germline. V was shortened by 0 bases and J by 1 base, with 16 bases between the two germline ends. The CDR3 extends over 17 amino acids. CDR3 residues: CSVEDVFGGASYNEQFF. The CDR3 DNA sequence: TGCAGCGTTGAAGATGTTTTCGGGGGTGCGTCCTACAATGAGCAGTTCTTC.

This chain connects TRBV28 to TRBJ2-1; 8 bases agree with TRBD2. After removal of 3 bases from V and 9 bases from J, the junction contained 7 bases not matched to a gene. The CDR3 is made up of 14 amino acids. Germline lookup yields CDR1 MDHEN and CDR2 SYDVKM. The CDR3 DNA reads TGTGCCAGCAGTTTTAGGGTAGCGGGGAGTGAGCAGTTCTTC. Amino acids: CASSFRVAGSEQFF.